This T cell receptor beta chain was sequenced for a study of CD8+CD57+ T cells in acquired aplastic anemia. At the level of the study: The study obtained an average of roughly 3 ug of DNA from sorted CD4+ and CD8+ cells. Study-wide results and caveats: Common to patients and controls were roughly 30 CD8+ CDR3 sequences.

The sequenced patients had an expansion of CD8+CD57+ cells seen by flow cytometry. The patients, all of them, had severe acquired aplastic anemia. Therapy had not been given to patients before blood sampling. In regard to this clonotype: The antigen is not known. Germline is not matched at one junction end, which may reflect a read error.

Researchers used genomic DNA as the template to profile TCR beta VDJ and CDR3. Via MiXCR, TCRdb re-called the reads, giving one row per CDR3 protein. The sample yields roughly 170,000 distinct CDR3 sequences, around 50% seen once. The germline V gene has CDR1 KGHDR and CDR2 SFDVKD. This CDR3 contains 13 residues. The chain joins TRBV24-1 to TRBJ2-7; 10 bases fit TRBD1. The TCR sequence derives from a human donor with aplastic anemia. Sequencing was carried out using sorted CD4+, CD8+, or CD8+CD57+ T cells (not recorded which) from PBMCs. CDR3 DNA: TGTGCCACCCGGGGACAGGGGTCCTACGAGCAGCACTTC. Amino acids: CATRGQGSYEQHF.